This T cell receptor beta chain comes out of a study of T cell repertoires in cytomegalovirus infection. Study-wide background: Public TCR beta signatures indicated both CMV infection and matching HLA type.

TCRdb ran MiXCR on the reads and lists one entry per CDR3 protein. Here the sample spans hundreds of thousands of distinct CDR3 sequences, around 32% being singletons. The study's findings and limits: In two of eight donors, the top clonotype was HLA-C-restricted CMV-specific. Cumulative frequency of public TCR beta families picked out carriers of CMV plus the relevant HLA.

Worth noting for this clonotype: Antigen: not known.

The V segment lost 4 bases and the J segment 3 bases; nucleotides outside the gene matches: 5. Germline-derived CDR1 and CDR2 are SQVTM and ANQGSEA. CDR3 length equals 13 residues. The sequences come from cultured PBMCs, collected from culture after CMV antigen stimulation. This chain uses TRBV29-1 with TRBJ2-7, with 8 positions matching TRBD1. The TCR was taken from a human donor in good health (CMV status not recorded). Some clones in this sample may be carry-over from other donors' samples. CDR3 bases: TGCAGCGTTGCCCTGGACAGGGACTACGAGCAGTACTTC. This encodes CSVALDRDYEQYF.